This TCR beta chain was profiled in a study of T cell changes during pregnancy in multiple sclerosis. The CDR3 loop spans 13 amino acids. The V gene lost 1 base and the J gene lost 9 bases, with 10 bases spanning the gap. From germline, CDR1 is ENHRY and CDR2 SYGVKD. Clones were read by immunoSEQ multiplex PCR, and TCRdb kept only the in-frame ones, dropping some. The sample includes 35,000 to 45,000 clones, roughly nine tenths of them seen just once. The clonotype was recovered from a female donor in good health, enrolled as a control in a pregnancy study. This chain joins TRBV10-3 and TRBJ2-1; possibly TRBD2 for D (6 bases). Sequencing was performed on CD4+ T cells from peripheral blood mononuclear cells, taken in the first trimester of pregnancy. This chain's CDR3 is CAISELERAEQFF. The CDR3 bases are TGTGCCATCAGTGAGTTAGAGCGGGCTGAGCAGTTCTTC.